This is a list of T cell receptor beta chains from one sample in a study of cytomegalovirus exposure and HLA in healthy donors. Sequencing used immunoSEQ multiplex PCR; TCRdb keeps in-frame clones, though not all of them. The sample has more than 150,000 clones, around 80% seen once. The sample was PBMCs. These receptors all stem from a man younger than 35 in good health and CMV-seronegative. The conserved cysteine and the conserved F or W are not part of the CDR3 here.

>TRBV7-7
ASSPGQGGNNEQF
>TRBV5-4
ASSLSSPGELF
>TRBV29-1
SVEGAGSSGYT
>TRBV5-1
ASSPPWTGGMAF
>TRBV7-3
ASSLRGGTGGHEQY
>TRBV11-2
ASSSSQGALTEAF
>TRBV4-3
ASSQAPNRVSGELF
>TRBV5-1
ASSSTGGNSPLH
>TRBV6-1
ASSERTYGNQPQH
>TRBV4-1
ASSRPEGDRSNEQF
>TRBV18
ASSPRDFPYEQY
>TRBV18
ASSPTTGNTNTEAF
>TRBV19
ASPQGTNTGELF
>TRBV2
ASRTGPEQF
>TRBV5-4
ASSFEGRYYEQY
>TRBV30
AWSIGSGTETQY
>TRBV7-9
ASSLERASSYNEQF
>TRBV30
AWRGTGTRNEQY
>TRBV28
ASSPGQGGNSPLH
>TRBV12-5
ASGLVQDPVDEAF
>TRBV4-3
ASSQVHGQGGGNTIY
>TRBV4-1
ASSQGVRAGSTDTQY
>TRBV5-4
ASSLIGGELF
>TRBV15
ATSSYLKQGARRDQPQH
>TRBV19
ASRAGGTGGRGYT
>TRBV4-2
ASSQDAAGGRAYNEQF